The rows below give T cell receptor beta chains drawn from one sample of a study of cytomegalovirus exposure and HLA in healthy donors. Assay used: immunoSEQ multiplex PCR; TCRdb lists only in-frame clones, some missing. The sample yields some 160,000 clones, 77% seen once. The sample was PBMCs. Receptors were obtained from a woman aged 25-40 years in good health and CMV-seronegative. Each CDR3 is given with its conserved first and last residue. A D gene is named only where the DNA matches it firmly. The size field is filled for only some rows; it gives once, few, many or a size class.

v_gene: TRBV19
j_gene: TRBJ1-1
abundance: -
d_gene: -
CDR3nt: TGTGCCAGTAGTATAGGCGGGGGAGCCCCTGAAGCTTTCTTT
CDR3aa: CASSIGGGAPEAFF

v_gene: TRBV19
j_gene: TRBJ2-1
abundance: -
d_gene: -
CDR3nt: TGTGCCAGTAGTACTATTAATTCCTACAATGAGCAGTTCTTC
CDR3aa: CASSTINSYNEQFF

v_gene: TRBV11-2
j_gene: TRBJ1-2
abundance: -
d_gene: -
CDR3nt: TGTGCCAGCAGCTTAGGAGCAGGGAGGAGCGTCTATGGCTACACCTTC
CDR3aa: CASSLGAGRSVYGYTF

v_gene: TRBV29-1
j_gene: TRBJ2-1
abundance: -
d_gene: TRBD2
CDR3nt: TGCAGCGTGGGGCGGGGGGGGCCGCGCGGTGAGCAGTTCTTC
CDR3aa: CSVGRGGPRGEQFF

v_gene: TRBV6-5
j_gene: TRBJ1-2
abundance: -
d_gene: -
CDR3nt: TGTGCCAGCAGTCCCGAAACAGGCTATGGCTACACCTTC
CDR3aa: CASSPETGYGYTF

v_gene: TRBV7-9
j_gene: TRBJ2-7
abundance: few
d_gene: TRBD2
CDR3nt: TGTTCCAGCAGCTCGATCGGGGCCATAGCGGGAGGGCTCTACGAGCAGTACTTC
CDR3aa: CSSSSIGAIAGGLYEQYF

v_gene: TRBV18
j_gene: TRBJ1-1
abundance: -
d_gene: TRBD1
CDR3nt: TGTGCCAGCTCACCATACGGACAGGGCGATTACACTGAAGCTTTCTTT
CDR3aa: CASSPYGQGDYTEAFF

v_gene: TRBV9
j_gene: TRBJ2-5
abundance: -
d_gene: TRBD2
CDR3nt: TGTGCCAGCAGCCCGAACCCTAGCGGGACGTCCGATCGGGAGACCCAGTACTTC
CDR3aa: CASSPNPSGTSDRETQYF

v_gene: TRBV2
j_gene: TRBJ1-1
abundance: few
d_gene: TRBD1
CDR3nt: TGTGCCAGCAGTGAGACAGGGGGCTACACTGAAGCTTTCTTT
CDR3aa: CASSETGGYTEAFF

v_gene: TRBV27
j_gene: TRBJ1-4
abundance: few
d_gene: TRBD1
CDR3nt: TGTGCCAGCAGTTTAAGGAGACAGGGTAATGAAAAACTGTTTTTT
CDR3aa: CASSLRRQGNEKLFF

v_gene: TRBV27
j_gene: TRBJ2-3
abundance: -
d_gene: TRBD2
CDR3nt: TGTGCCAGCAGTTCGGGACTAGCGGGGGCAGATACGCAGTATTTT
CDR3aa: CASSSGLAGADTQYF

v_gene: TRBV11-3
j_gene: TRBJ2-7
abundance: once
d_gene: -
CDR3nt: TGTGCCAGCAGCTTAGGTACCGGGAGCTCCTACGAGCAGTACTTC
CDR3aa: CASSLGTGSSYEQYF

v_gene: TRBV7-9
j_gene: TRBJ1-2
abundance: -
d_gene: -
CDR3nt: TGTGCCAGCAGCTTAGGACAGCAACCCACCTTC
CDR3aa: CASSLGQQPTF

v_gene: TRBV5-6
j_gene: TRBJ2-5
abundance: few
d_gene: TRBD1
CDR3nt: TGTGCCAGCAGCCCTCCCGGGACAGGGGAAGAGACCCAGTACTTC
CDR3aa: CASSPPGTGEETQYF

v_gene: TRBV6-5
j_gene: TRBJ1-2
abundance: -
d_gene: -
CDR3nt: TGTGCCAGCAGTTACCAGGGCGGCTACACCTTC
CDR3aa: CASSYQGGYTF

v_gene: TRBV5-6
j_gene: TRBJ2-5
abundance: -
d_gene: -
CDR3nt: TGTGCCAGCAGCTTGAGTGGGGGGGGCGCGCCCTGGACCCAGTACTTC
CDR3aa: CASSLSGGGAPWTQYF

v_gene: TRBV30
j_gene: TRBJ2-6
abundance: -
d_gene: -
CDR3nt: TGTGCCTGCACATGGGACACCCCCTCTGGGGCCAACGTCCTGACTTTC
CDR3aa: CACTWDTPSGANVLTF

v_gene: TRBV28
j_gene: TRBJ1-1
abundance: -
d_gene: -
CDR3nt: TGTGCCAGCAGTTGGGGGGATGAAGCTTTCTTT
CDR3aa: CASSWGDEAFF

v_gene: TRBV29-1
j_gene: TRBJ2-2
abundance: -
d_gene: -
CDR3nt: TGCAGCGTTGAAAAACAGCAAGACACCGGGGAGCTGTTTTTT
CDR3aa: CSVEKQQDTGELFF

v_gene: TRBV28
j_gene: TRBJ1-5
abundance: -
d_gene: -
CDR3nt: TGTGCCAGCAGTTTACCCCGGGGGGGGGCTGGAGGTAATCAGCCCCAGCATTTT
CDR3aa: CASSLPRGGAGGNQPQHF

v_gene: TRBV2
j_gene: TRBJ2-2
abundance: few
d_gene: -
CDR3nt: TGTGCCAGCAGACCCAGGGGCCCCGGGGAGCTGTTTTTT
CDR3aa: CASRPRGPGELFF

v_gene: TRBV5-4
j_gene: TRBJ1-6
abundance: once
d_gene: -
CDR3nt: TGTGCCAGCAGCTTGGGGGGCGGTTCACCCCTCCACTTT
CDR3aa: CASSLGGGSPLHF

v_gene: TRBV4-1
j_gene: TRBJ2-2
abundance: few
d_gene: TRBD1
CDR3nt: TGCGCCAGCAGCCAACTCGACACCCCCCAAGGGACAGCGAACACCGGGGAGCTGTTTTTT
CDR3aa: CASSQLDTPQGTANTGELFF

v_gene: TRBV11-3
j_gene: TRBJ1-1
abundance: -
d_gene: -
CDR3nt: TGTGCCAGCAGTACTCAAGGGGGCACTGAAGCTTTCTTT
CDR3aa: CASSTQGGTEAFF

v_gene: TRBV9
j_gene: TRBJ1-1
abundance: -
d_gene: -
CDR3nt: TGTGCCAGCAGCGTAGGCGGCAGTAACACTGAAGCTTTCTTT
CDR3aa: CASSVGGSNTEAFF

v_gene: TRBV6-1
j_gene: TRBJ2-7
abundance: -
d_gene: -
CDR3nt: TGTGCCAGCAGTGAACCTTACGAGCAGTACTTC
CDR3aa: CASSEPYEQYF

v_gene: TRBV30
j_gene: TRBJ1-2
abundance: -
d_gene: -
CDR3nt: TGTGCCTGGTCGGACAGTTTTGACTATGGCTACACCTTC
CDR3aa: CAWSDSFDYGYTF

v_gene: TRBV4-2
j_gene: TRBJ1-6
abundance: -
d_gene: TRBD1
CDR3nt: TGTGCCAGCAGCCAAGAGACAGGGGGCATTGGAAATTCACCCCTCCACTTT
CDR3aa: CASSQETGGIGNSPLHF

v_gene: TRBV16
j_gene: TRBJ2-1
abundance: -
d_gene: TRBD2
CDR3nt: TGTGCCAGCAGCCAGCGGCCCAGCGGGGGGTTTTACAATGAGCAGTTCTTC
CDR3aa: CASSQRPSGGFYNEQFF

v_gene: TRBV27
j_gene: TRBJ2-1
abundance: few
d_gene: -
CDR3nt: TGTGCCAGCAGTCTCGCGGGTGAGCAGTTCTTC
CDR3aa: CASSLAGEQFF

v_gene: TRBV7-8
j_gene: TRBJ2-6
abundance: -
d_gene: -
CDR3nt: TGTGCCAGCAGCTTAGTAAGCCCGACTGGGGCCAACGTCCTGACTTTC
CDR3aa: CASSLVSPTGANVLTF

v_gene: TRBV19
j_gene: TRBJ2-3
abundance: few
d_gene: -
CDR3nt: TGTGCCAGTAGTGTACTAGCATCCCCTAGCACAGATACGCAGTATTTT
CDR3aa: CASSVLASPSTDTQYF

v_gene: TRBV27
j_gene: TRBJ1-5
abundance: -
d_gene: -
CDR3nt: TGTGCCAGCAGTTTCACAGGGTGGGGGCAGCCCCAGCATTTT
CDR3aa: CASSFTGWGQPQHF

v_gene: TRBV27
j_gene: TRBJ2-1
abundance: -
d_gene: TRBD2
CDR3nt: TGTGCCAGCAGTCCAGGGACTAGCGGGAGGGCTAGGGGTGAGCAGTTCTTC
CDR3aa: CASSPGTSGRARGEQFF

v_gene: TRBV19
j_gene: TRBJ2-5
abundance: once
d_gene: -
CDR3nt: TGTGCCAGTAGTATAAGCTGGGGCTTCCAAGAGACCCAGTACTTC
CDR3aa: CASSISWGFQETQYF

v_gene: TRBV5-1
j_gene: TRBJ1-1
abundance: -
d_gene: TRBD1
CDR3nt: TGCGCCAGCACTTTAGGACAGGGCACTGAAGCTTTCTTT
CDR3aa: CASTLGQGTEAFF

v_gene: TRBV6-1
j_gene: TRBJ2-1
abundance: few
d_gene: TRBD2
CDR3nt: TGTGCCAGCGGGGCGGTAGCGGGAGGTGGTGATGAGCAGTTCTTC
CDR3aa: CASGAVAGGGDEQFF

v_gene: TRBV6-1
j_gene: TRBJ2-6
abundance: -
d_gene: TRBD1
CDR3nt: TGTGCCAGCAGTGGGACAGGGGCTGGGGCCAACGTCCTGACTTTC
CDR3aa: CASSGTGAGANVLTF

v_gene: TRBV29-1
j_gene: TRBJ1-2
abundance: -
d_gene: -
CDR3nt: TGCAGCGTTGAGTTCAGTTCCTATGGCTACACCTTC
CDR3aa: CSVEFSSYGYTF

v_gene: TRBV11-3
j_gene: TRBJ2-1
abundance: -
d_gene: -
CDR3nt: TGTGCCAGCAGTCCAGACCCAGGGGTCGTCGTCAATGAGCAGTTCTTC
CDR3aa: CASSPDPGVVVNEQFF

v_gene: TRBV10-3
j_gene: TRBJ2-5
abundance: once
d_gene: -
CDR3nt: TGTGCCGCCGGGCTGGAGGTTGGGGAGACCCAGTACTTC
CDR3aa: CAAGLEVGETQYF

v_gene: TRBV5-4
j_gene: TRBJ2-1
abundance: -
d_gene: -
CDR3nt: TGTGCCAGCAGCTTGGGTGGAGGGGTCTACAATGAGCAGTTCTTC
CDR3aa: CASSLGGGVYNEQFF

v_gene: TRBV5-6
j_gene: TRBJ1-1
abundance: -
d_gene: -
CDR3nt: TGTGCCAGCAGCTGGTGGACAGCCGAACAAGGGGCTTTCTTT
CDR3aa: CASSWWTAEQGAFF

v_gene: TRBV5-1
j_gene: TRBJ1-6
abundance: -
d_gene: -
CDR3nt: TGCGCCAGCAGCCTAACAAACAGGGCCCTGAATTCACCCCTCCACTTT
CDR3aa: CASSLTNRALNSPLHF

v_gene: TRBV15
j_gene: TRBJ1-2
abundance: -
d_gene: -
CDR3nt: TGTGCCACCAGCAGAGTGGCGGGGGCGGACTATGGCTACACCTTC
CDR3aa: CATSRVAGADYGYTF

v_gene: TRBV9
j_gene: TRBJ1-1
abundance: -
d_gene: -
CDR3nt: TGTGCCAGCAGCGTAGGCCGGGGGGCAGAGAACACTGAAGCTTTCTTT
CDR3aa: CASSVGRGAENTEAFF

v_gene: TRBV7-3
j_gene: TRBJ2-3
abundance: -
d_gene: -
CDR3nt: TGTGCCAGCAGCCCAGGACAGAGCACAGATACGCAGTATTTT
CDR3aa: CASSPGQSTDTQYF

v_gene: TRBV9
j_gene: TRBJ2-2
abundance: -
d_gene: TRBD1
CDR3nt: TGTGCCAGCAGCCAGAGAGGGGACAGGGTGAGGACCGGGGAGCTGTTTTTT
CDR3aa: CASSQRGDRVRTGELFF

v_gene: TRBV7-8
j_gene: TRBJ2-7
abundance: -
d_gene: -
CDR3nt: TGTGCCAGCAGCTTCGGTGAAGCCTACGAGCAGTACTTC
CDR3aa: CASSFGEAYEQYF

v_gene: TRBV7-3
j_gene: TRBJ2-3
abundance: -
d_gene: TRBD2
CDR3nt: TGTGCCAGCAGCTTACATGGGACTAGCGGGGGAATTCCGTATTTT
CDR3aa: CASSLHGTSGGIPYF

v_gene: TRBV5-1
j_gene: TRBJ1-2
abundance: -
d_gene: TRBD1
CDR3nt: TGCGCCAGCAGCCCTCCCGGGACAGGGTCCCCTAACTATGGCTACACCTTC
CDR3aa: CASSPPGTGSPNYGYTF

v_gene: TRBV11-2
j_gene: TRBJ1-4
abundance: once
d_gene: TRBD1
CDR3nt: TGTGCCAGCAGCCGCGGGACAGGGGCTACAACTAATGAAAAACTGTTTTTT
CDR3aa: CASSRGTGATTNEKLFF

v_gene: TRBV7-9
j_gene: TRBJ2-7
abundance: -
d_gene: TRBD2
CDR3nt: TGTGCCAGCAGCGCCCGGGGTAGCGGGGTTTCCGAGCAGTACTTC
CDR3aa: CASSARGSGVSEQYF

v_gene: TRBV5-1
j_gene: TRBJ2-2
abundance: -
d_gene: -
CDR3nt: TGCGCCAGCAGCTTTGTTACTAGCAACGCCGGGGAGCTGTTTTTT
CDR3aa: CASSFVTSNAGELFF

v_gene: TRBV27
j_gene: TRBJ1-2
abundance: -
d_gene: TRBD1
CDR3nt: TGTGCCAGCAGCAAAAGACAGGGGGCTCAGGATGGCTACACCTTC
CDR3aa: CASSKRQGAQDGYTF

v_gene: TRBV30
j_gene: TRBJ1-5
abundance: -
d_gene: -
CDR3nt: TGTGCCTGGAGTGTAGCCAGGAATCAGCCCCAGCATTTT
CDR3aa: CAWSVARNQPQHF

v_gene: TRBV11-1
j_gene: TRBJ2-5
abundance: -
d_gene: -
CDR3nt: TGTGCCAGCAGCTCGAGGGGGTTGTTGGAGACCCAGTACTTC
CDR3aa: CASSSRGLLETQYF

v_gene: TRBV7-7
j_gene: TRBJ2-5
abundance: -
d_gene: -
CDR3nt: TGTGCCAGCAGCCGGGCAGGCGGGTACCAAGAGACCCAGTACTTC
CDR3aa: CASSRAGGYQETQYF

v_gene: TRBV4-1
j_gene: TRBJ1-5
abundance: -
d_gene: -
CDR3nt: TGCGCCAGCAGCCAGTACAATCACGGGGGATCGGGGAGCAATCAGCCCCAGCATTTT
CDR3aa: CASSQYNHGGSGSNQPQHF